The following is a T cell receptor (beta chain) sequence with its context. No antigen is known for it. There are no base qualities to consult, and no much larger clone falls within one base. This sample was taken from a study of post-analysis software for immune sequencing data (dated by TCRdb to about 2015). Context from the whole study: The recorded disease courses included relapsing-remitting, secondary progressive and progressive-relapsing multiple sclerosis, and some patients had no subtype annotation. The patient repertoires were set against 10 to 11 previously published healthy control repertoires from donors whose ages ranged from about 6 to 25 years. A subset of samples was prepared in parallel using single-end sample barcoding, then pooled and co-amplified after Illumina adapter ligation. General study outcomes and caveats: Multiple sclerosis patients had significantly lower normalized Chao1 diversity than controls, a result that suggests substantial peripheral T-cell clonal expansion. The multiple sclerosis patient group was slightly younger than the control group. When samples were clustered directly using the F measure, samples prepared in the same batch co-clustered strongly, which prompted a batch-effect correction. Significantly higher frequencies in patients than in controls were found for roughly 5 TRBV segments, including TRBV5-6, TRBV5-1 and TRBV20-1.

The library was obtained by PCR. Sequencing took place on an Illumina HiSeq 2500. Unique molecular identifiers were incorporated into TCR beta cDNA libraries to reduce PCR and sequencing biases. Approximately 500,000 cDNA molecules were obtained for every 1 to 10 million input T cells, so each molecule roughly corresponded to one T cell. The same protocol used for the earlier healthy control dataset was applied to prepare and sequence the patient libraries. Within a given batch, samples were prepared together, multiplexed and sequenced on the same HiSeq lane. Turning to the authors' computational methods: MIGEC handled the raw barcoded reads, throwing out single-read molecular identifier groups before consensus assembly and CDR3 extraction. VDJtools was used for post-analysis of the clonotype tables, with diversity normalized by down-sampling every dataset to the smallest sample size. Repertoire overlap clustering matched CDR3 amino acid but not nucleotide sequences to correct batch-related cross-sample contamination. TCRdb itself trimmed the public reads at Q25 with fastp, ran MiXCR and retained productive beta chains. Every entry covers one CDR3 protein and lists the most common genes and DNA from its rows. TCRdb, not the authors, supplied the V and J calls. The sample contains more than 450,000 distinct CDR3 sequences, roughly 40% of them found a single time. The top ten clonotypes cover roughly 1.8% of the sample.

V ends up 2 bases short and J 1 base short, with an unmatched junction base count of 6. Per the germline V gene (reference sequence), LGHDT is the CDR1 and YNNKEL is the CDR2. The cysteine opens and the phenylalanine closes a CDR3 of 17 amino acids. Only CDR3 DNA remains: 51 bases, in frame from the first base. To demonstrate the VDJtools post-analysis software, TCR beta repertoires were profiled from the peripheral blood of over ten young patients with multiple sclerosis. The multiple sclerosis patients were children and adolescents between about 6 and 16 years of age. The receptor chain draws on TRBV3-1 and TRBJ2-1; the central 9 bases match TRBD2. The sequence derives from a girl aged 10 to 17 with multiple sclerosis. The sequencing sample was made of blood. The CDR3 amino acid sequence is: CASSQQVSGSSYNEQFF. In nucleotide form, the sequence is TGTGCCAGCAGCCAACAAGTTAGCGGGAGTTCCTACAATGAGCAGTTCTTC.